This T cell receptor beta chain appears in the sequencing data of a study of technical replicates of blood from a handful of donors. Per germline, CDR1 SGHDT and CDR2 YYEEEE. With 4 bases removed from V and 6 bases from J, the gap between germline ends came to 20 bases. This CDR3 contains 16 residues. Only in-frame clones appear in the TCRdb table, and some are missing; sequencing was by immunoSEQ multiplex PCR. The table has fewer than 100,000 clones, about 94% seen once. The TCR originated in a human donor in good health. Sequenced: T cells isolated from PBMCs. This chain connects TRBV5-6 to TRBJ1-5; D is unclear. The CDR3 bases are TGTGCCAGCAGCGCACAGCGGGGATCCGAGAGTCAGCCCCAGCATTTT. Amino acids: CASSAQRGSESQPQHF.